Reported below is one T cell receptor beta chain. What it recognizes is unknown. This entry belongs to a study of blood T cells in healthy people across ages. PBMCs were isolated at a quantity of at least 6.5 million per sample. A J-beta primer mix and a sample-barcoded 5' primer were used in a second PCR of about 6 to 12 cycles. Via MiXCR, TCRdb re-called the 5' RACE reads, giving one row per CDR3 protein. In the table there are 650,000 to 1,000,000 distinct CDR3 sequences, around 34% of which are singletons. The V end lost 7 bases, the J end lost 2 bases, and 9 bases lay between the germline ends. This CDR3 is built from 13 residues. The study's findings and limits: Total diversity from one million sequenced T cells was likely underestimated. Naive T cell percentage by flow cytometry tracked strongly with beta diversity.

The J gene is TRBJ2-1, the V gene TRBV12-3 or TRBV12-4; weak D call: TRBD1 (5 bases). This clonotype was obtained from a man younger than 35 in good health. Sequenced: blood. CDR3 nucleotide sequence: TGTGCCAGCATAGACAGTACCTACAATGAGCAGTTCTTC. This codes for CASIDSTYNEQFF.